Detailed here is one T cell receptor beta chain. At one end the junction does not follow the germline gene, possibly because of a read error. This record belongs to a study of CD4 and CD8 cells across lung adenocarcinoma regions. Localized lung adenocarcinoma, a non-small cell lung cancer, affected the donors. Germline lookup yields CDR1 MNHNS and CDR2 SASEGT. CDR3 length equals 15 residues. TCRdb re-derived calls from the PCR reads in MiXCR, one entry per CDR3 protein. This table holds some 25,000 distinct CDR3 sequences, 50% found once. Sequenced material: CD8+ T cells from the center of a lung tumor. This TCR derives from a male donor with lung adenocarcinoma. The CD4 and CD8 labels of this study may be unreliable. This chain connects TRBV6-1 to TRBJ2-1; 11 bases are shared with TRBD2. The CDR3 sequence: CASRPPGLAANAQFF. CDR3 DNA sequence: TGTGCCAGCAGGCCCCCGGGACTAGCGGCAAATGCGCAGTTCTTC.